The rows below give T cell receptor beta chains drawn from one sample of a study of blood T cell repertoires in COVID-19. Generated by immunoSEQ multiplex PCR, the TCRdb table keeps only in-frame clones and is missing some. This table has approximately 180,000 clones, 75% to 85% appearing once. Sequencing input: PBMCs or T cells enriched from blood (not recorded which). The source is a woman aged 45-65 years with acute COVID-19. Each CDR3 is given with its conserved first and last residue. Fields, in order: V gene, clone size, J gene, D gene, CDR3 protein, CDR3 DNA. A D gene is named only where the DNA matches it firmly. Only some rows state a clone size, as once, few, many or a class for expanded clones.

V: TRBV11-2; size: many; J: TRBJ1-1; D: -; CDR3: CASTLWESEAFF; DNA: TGTGCCAGCACTTTATGGGAGTCTGAAGCTTTCTTT
V: TRBV3-1/TRBV3-2; size: -; J: TRBJ1-3; D: -; CDR3: CASHAGNTIYF; DNA: TGTGCCAGCCATGCTGGAAACACCATATATTTT
V: TRBV6-2/TRBV6-3; size: -; J: TRBJ2-1; D: TRBD1; CDR3: CASSTDDLGQGDDEQFF; DNA: TGTGCCAGCAGTACCGATGATCTGGGACAGGGCGACGATGAGCAGTTCTTC
V: TRBV28; size: -; J: TRBJ2-5; D: -; CDR3: CASSLFGGEGMYQETQYF; DNA: TGTGCCAGCAGTTTATTTGGAGGCGAGGGAATGTACCAAGAGACCCAGTACTTC
V: TRBV3-1/TRBV3-2; size: -; J: TRBJ2-1; D: -; CDR3: CASRVTGWNEQFF; DNA: TGTGCCAGCAGGGTGACCGGGTGGAATGAGCAGTTCTTC
V: TRBV11-2; size: once; J: TRBJ1-1; D: -; CDR3: CASSLVYGNTEAFF; DNA: TGTGCCAGCAGCTTAGTTTACGGGAACACTGAAGCTTTCTTT
V: TRBV7-2; size: -; J: TRBJ1-3; D: -; CDR3: CASSLGLTGPGNTIYF; DNA: TGTGCCAGCAGCTTAGGACTAACAGGGCCTGGAAACACCATATATTTT
V: TRBV19; size: few; J: TRBJ2-1; D: -; CDR3: CASNSGDSYNEQFF; DNA: TGTGCCAGTAACTCGGGAGACTCCTACAATGAGCAGTTCTTC
V: TRBV19; size: -; J: TRBJ1-5; D: TRBD1; CDR3: CASRGQGNQPQHF; DNA: TGTGCCAGTAGGGGACAGGGCAATCAGCCCCAGCATTTT
V: TRBV2; size: -; J: TRBJ2-3; D: -; CDR3: CASSDGGPRPYF; DNA: TGTGCCAGCAGTGACGGGGGGCCGCGCCCGTATTTT
V: TRBV6-4; size: -; J: TRBJ1-4; D: -; CDR3: CASREGRLFF; DNA: TGTGCCAGCCGGGAAGGGCGGCTGTTTTTT
V: TRBV28; size: once; J: TRBJ1-2; D: -; CDR3: CASKNSLYGYTF; DNA: TGTGCCAGCAAAAACAGCCTCTATGGCTACACCTTC
V: TRBV12-3/TRBV12-4; size: -; J: TRBJ1-1; D: TRBD1; CDR3: CASSKQGWREAFF; DNA: TGTGCCAGCAGTAAACAGGGGTGGCGTGAAGCTTTCTTT
V: TRBV29-1; size: -; J: TRBJ1-1; D: -; CDR3: CSVESAEGAFF; DNA: TGCAGCGTTGAATCCGCGGAAGGAGCTTTCTTT
V: TRBV5-1; size: -; J: TRBJ2-1; D: TRBD2; CDR3: CASSPGLAGNEQFF; DNA: TGCGCCAGCAGCCCGGGACTAGCGGGGAATGAGCAGTTCTTC
V: TRBV18; size: -; J: TRBJ2-2; D: -; CDR3: CASSPTQNTGELFF; DNA: TGTGCCAGCTCACCAACACAGAACACCGGGGAGCTGTTTTTT
V: TRBV5-6; size: -; J: TRBJ1-5; D: -; CDR3: CASSLMDSNQPQHF; DNA: TGTGCCAGCAGCTTGATGGACAGTAATCAGCCCCAGCATTTT
V: TRBV7-3; size: -; J: TRBJ1-2; D: -; CDR3: CASSLWGLLYGYTF; DNA: TGTGCCAGCAGCTTATGGGGACTCCTCTATGGCTACACCTTC
V: TRBV19; size: -; J: TRBJ1-1; D: TRBD1; CDR3: CAAKGAYTEAFF; DNA: TGTGCCGCAAAGGGGGCTTACACTGAAGCTTTCTTT
V: TRBV3-1/TRBV3-2; size: -; J: TRBJ1-2; D: -; CDR3: CASSPRGRSSVLRGYTF; DNA: TGTGCCAGCAGCCCTCGGGGCAGATCTAGCGTCCTCCGTGGCTACACCTTC
V: TRBV6-2/TRBV6-3; size: -; J: TRBJ1-1; D: TRBD1; CDR3: CASSTRDRKSEAFF; DNA: TGTGCCAGCAGCACCCGGGACAGGAAGTCTGAAGCTTTCTTT
V: TRBV11-3; size: -; J: TRBJ2-1; D: -; CDR3: CASSFATGTHNEQFF; DNA: TGTGCCAGCAGCTTCGCGACAGGAACCCACAATGAGCAGTTCTTC
V: TRBV7-2; size: -; J: TRBJ1-6; D: TRBD1; CDR3: CASSATGGDSPLHF; DNA: TGTGCCAGCAGCGCGACAGGGGGCGACTCACCCCTCCACTTT